This T cell receptor (beta chain) derives from a study of memory CD4+ T cells and cytomegalovirus serostatus. Whole-study context: Healthy Belgian adult donors included several CMV-positive and 24 CMV-negative people.

In the source study's methods: Out-of-frame sequences were removed, leaving 2,204,828 distinct TCRbeta sequences. Sequenced by immunoSEQ multiplex PCR; TCRdb stores in-frame clones only, minus some. Clone size and V and J calls were adopted from that table, with D and trimming inferred from the DNA. The table has about 50,000 clones, 75% to 85% seen once. Single viable CD3+CD4+CD8-CD45RO+ cells were sorted as the memory CD4+ T cells. Serum IgG to CMV pp150, pp28, p38 and p52 defined serostatus. The CDR3 is made up of 14 amino acids. The junction had 9 bases not matched to a gene; V was cut back by 6 bases and J by 8 bases. Germline CDR1 and CDR2: SNHLY and FYNNEI.

The chain links TRBV2 to TRBJ2-1; 8 bases agree with TRBD2. The specimen was memory CD4+ T cells from blood. This TCR was recovered from an adult in good health and CMV-seronegative. Here the CDR3 reads CASSPPGGVDEQFF. The CDR3 DNA reads TGTGCCAGCAGCCCGCCGGGGGGGGTCGATGAGCAGTTCTTC.